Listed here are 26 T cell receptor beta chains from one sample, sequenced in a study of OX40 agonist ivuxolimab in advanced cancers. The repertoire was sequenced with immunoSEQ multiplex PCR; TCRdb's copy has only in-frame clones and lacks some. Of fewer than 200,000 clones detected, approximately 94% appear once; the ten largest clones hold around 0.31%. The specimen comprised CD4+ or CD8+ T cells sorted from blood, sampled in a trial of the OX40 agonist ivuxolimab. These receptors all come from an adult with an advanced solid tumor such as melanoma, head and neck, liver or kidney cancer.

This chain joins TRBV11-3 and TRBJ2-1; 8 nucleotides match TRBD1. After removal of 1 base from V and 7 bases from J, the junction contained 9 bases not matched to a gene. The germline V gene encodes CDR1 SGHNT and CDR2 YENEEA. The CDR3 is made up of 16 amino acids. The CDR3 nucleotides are TGTGCCAGCAGCTTAGTTCACGGACAGGGCATTAATGAGCAGTTCTTC. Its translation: CASSLVHGQGINEQFF. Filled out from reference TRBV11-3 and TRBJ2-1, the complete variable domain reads EAGVVQSPRYKIIEKKQPVAFWCNPISGHNTLYWYLQNLGQGPELLIRYENEEAVDDSQLPKDRFSAERLKGVDSTLKIQPAELGDSAVYLCASSLVHGQGINEQFFGPGTRLTVL.

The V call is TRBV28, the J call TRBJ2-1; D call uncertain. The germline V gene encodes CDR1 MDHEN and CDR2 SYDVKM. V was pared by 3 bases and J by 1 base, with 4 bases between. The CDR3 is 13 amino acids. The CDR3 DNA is TGTGCCAGCAGTTTGCCTTCCTACAATGAGCAGTTCTTC. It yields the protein CASSLPSYNEQFF.

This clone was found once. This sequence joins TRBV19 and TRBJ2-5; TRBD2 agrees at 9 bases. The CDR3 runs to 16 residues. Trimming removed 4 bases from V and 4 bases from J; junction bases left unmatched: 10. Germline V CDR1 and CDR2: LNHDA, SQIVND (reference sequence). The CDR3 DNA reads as TGTGCCAGTAGTAAACCCTCGCGGGGGGGCGGAGAGACCCAGTACTTC. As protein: CASSKPSRGGGETQYF.

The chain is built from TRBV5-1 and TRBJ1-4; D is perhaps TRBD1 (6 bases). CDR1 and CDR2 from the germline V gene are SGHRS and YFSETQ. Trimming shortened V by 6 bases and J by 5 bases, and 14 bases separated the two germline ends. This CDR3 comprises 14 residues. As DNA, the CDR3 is TGCGCCAGCACCCTGGGGGCCCCGAATGAAAAACTGTTTTTT. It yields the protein CASTLGAPNEKLFF.

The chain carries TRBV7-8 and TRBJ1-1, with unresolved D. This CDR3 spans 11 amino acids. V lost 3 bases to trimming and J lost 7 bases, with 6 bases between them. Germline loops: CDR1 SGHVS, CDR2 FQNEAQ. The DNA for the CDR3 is TGTGCCAGCAGCTTGTGGGATGAAGCTTTCTTT. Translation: CASSLWDEAFF. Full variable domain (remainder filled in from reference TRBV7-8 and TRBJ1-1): GAGVSQSPRYKVAKRGQDVALRCDPISGHVSLFWYQQALGQGPEFLTYFQNEAQLDKSGLPSDRFFAERPEGSVSTLKIQRTQQEDSAVYLCASSLWDEAFFGQGTRLTVV.

This CDR3 is CASSPTGDYEQYF. For the CDR3, the DNA is TGTGCCAGTAGTCCAACAGGGGATTACGAGCAGTACTTC. The J gene is TRBJ2-7, the V gene TRBV19, with 7 bases lining up with TRBD1. This CDR3 has 13 residues. The germline CDR1 and CDR2 sequences are LNHDA and SQIVND (reference sequence). V dropped 5 bases and J dropped 4; count of bases not matched to a gene: 5.

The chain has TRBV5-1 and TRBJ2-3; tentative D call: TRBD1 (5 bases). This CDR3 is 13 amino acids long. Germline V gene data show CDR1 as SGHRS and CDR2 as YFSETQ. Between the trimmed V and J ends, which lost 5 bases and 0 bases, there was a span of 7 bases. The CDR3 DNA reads TGCGCCAGCAGACAGGAAAGCACAGATACGCAGTATTTT. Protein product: CASRQESTDTQYF.

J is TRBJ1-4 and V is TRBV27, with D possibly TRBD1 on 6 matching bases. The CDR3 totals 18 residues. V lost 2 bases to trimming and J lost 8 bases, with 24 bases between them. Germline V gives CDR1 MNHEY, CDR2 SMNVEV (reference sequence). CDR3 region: CASSLRSDRRSRAEKLFF. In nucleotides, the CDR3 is TGTGCCAGCAGTTTACGATCCGACAGGCGGTCTCGGGCGGAAAAACTGTTTTTT.

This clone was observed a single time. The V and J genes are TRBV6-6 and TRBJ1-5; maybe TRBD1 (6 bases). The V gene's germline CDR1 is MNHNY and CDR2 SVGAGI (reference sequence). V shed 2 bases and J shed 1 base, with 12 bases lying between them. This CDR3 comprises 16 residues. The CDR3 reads CASSYSRGGSNQPQHF. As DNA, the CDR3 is TGTGCCAGCAGTTACAGTAGGGGGGGAAGCAATCAGCCCCAGCATTTT.

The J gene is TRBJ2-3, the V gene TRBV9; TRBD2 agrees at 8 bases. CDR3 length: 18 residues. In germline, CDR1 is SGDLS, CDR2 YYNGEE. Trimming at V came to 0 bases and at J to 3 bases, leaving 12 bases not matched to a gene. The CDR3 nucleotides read TGTGCCAGCAGCGTAGTCCCTTCGAGCGGGAGTGGGACAGATACGCAGTATTTT. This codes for CASSVVPSSGSGTDTQYF.

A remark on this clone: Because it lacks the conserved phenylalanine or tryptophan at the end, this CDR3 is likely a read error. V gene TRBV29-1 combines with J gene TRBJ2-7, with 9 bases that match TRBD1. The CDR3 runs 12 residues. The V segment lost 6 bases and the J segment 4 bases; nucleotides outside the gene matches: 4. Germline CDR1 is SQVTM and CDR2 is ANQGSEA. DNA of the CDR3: TGCAGCGTCGGGACAGGGTCGTACGAGCAGTACCTC. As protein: CSVGTGSYEQYL.

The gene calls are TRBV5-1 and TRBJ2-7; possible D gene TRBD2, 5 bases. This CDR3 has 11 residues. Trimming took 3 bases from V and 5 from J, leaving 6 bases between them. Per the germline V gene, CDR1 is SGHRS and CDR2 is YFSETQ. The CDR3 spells CASSSRDEQYF. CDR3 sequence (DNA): TGCGCCAGCAGCTCGAGGGACGAGCAGTACTTC.

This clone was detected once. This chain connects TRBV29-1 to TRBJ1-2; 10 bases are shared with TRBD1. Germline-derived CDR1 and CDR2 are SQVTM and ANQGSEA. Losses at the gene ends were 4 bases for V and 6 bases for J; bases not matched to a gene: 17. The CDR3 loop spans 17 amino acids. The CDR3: CSVGRGDRGRAPNGYTF. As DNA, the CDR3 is TGCAGCGTTGGTAGAGGGGACAGGGGCCGCGCTCCAAATGGCTACACCTTC.

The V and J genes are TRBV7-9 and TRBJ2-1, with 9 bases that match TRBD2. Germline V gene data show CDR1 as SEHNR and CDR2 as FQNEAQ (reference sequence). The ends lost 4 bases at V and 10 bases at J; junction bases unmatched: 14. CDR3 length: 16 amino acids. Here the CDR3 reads CASSYIAGEKLGEQFF. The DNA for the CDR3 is TGTGCCAGCAGCTATATAGCGGGAGAGAAACTGGGGGAGCAGTTCTTC.

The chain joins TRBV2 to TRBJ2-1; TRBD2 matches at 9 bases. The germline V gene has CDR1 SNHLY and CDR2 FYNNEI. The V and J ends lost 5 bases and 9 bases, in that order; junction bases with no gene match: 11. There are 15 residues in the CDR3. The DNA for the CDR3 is TGTGCCAGCAGTTTCGGGACTAGCTTGGGAAGTGAGCAGTTCTTC. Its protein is CASSFGTSLGSEQFF. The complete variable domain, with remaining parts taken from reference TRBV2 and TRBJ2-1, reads EPEVTQTPSHQVTQMGQEVILRCVPISNHLYFYWYRQILGQKVEFLVSFYNNEISEKSEIFDDQFSVERPDGSNFTLKIRSTKLEDSAMYFCASSFGTSLGSEQFFGPGTRLTVL.

The CDR3 DNA sequence: TGTGCCACCCGACAGACGGGAGTTGAAGCTTTCTTT. It specifies CATRQTGVEAFF. J is TRBJ1-1 and V is TRBV2; D is perhaps TRBD1 (5 bases). This CDR3 comprises 12 residues. V was trimmed by 10 bases and J by 7 bases, leaving 16 bases between them. Germline V lookup: CDR1 SNHLY, CDR2 FYNNEI.

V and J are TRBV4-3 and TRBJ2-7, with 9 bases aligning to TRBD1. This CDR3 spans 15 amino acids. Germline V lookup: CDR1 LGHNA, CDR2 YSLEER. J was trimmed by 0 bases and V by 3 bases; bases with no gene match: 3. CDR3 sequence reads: CASSHGQGSSYEQYF. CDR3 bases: TGCGCCAGCAGCCACGGACAGGGGAGCTCCTACGAGCAGTACTTC.

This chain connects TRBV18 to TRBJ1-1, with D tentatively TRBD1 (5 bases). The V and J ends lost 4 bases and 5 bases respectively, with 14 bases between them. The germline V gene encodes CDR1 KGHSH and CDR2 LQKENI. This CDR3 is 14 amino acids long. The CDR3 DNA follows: TGTGCCAGCTCACGGCTCCAGGGTGAGACTGAAGCTTTCTTT. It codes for CASSRLQGETEAFF.

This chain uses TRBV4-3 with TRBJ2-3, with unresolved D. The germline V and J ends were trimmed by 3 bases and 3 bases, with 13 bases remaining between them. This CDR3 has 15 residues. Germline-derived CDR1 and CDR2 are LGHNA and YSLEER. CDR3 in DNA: TGCGCCAGCAGCCAGAGTGATCCCGTGACAGATACGCAGTATTTT. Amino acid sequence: CASSQSDPVTDTQYF.

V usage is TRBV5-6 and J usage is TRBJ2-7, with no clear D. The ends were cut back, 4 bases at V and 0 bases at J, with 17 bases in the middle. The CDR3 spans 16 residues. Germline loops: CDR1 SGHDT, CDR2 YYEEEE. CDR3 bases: TGTGCCAGCAGCCGCCTCGGTGCGGAGAGCTCCTACGAGCAGTACTTC. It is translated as CASSRLGAESSYEQYF.

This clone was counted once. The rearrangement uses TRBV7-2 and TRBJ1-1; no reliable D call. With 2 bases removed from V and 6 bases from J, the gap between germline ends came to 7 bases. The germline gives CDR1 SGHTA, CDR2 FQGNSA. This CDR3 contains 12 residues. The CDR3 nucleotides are TGTGCCAGCAGCTTATGGAGCCCTGAAGCTTTCTTT. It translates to CASSLWSPEAFF.

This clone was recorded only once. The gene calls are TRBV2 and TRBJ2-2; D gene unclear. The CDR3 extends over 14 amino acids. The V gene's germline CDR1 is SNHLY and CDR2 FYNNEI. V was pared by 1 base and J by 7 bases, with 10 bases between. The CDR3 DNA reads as TGTGCCAGCAGTGAAGGGCTAGTAATCGGGGAGCTGTTTTTT. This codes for CASSEGLVIGELFF.

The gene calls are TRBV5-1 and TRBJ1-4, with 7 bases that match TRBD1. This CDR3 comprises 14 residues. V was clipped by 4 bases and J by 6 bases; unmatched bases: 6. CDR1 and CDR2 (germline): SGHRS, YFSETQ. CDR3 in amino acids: CASSRDRAHEKLFF. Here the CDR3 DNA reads TGCGCCAGCAGCCGCGACAGGGCACATGAAAAACTGTTTTTT.

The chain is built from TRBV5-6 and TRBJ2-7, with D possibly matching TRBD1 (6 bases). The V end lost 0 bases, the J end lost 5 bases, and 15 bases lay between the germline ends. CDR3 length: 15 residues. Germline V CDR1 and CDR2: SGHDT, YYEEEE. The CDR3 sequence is CASSLAGRGWDEQYF. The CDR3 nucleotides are TGTGCCAGCAGCTTGGCAGGCAGGGGCTGGGACGAGCAGTACTTC.

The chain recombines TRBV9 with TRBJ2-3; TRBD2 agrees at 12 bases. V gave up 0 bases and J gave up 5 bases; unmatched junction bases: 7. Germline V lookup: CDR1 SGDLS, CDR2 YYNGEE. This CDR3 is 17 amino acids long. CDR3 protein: CASSVGASGGAVDTQYF. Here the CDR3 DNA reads TGTGCCAGCAGCGTAGGGGCTAGCGGGGGGGCCGTAGATACGCAGTATTTT.

The CDR3 is CASSFVPGQAGGYTF. In nucleotides, the CDR3 is TGCGCCAGCAGCTTCGTCCCGGGACAGGCGGGGGGCTACACCTTC. The V gene is TRBV5-1, the J gene TRBJ1-2, with 8 bases fitting TRBD1. CDR1 and CDR2 (germline): SGHRS, YFSETQ. V lost 2 bases to trimming and J lost 8 bases; unmatched junction nucleotides: 11. The CDR3 has 15 residues.